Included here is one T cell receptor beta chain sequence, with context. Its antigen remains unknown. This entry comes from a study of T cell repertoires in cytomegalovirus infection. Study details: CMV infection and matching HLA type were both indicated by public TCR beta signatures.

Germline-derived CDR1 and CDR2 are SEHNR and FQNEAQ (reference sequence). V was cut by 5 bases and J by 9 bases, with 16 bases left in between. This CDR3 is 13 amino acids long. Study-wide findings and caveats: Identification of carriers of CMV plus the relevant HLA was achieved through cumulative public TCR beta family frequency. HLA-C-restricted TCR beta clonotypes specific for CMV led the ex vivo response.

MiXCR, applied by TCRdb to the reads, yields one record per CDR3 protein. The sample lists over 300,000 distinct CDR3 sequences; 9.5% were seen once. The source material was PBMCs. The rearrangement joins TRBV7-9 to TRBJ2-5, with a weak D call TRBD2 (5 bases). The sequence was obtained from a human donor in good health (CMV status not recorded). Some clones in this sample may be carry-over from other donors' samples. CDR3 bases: TGTGCCAGCAGCATGGCGGGCCCGACGGCCCAGTACTTC. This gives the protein CASSMAGPTAQYF.